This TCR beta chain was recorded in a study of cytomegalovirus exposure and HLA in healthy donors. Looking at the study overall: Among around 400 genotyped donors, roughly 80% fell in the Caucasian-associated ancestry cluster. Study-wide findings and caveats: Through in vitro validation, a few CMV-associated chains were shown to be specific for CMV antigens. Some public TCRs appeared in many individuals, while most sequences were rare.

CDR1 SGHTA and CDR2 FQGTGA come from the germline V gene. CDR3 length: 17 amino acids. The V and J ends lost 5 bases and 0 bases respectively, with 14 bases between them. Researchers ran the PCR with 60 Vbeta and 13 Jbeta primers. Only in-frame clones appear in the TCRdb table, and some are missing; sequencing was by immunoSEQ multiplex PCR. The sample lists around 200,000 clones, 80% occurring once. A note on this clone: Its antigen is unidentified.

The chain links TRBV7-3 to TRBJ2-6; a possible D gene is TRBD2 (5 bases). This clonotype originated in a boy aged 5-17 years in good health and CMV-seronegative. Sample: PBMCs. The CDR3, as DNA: TGTGCCAGCAGCCCAGGACTTCCTCTCTCTGGGGCCAACGTCCTGACTTTC. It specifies CASSPGLPLSGANVLTF.